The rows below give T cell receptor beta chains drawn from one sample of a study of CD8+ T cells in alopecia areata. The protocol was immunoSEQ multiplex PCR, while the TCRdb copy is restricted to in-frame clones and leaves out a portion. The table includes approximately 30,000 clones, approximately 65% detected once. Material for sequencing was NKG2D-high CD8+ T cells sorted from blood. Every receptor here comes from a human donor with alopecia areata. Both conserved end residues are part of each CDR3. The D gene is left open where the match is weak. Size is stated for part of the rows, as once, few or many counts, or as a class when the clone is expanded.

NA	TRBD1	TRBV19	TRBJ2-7	CASSPRRGGQGFWDEQYF	TGTGCCAGTAGTCCAAGGCGAGGGGGACAGGGTTTTTGGGACGAGCAGTACTTC
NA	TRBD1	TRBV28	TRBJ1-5	CASSTGDSPAYNQPQHF	TGTGCCAGCAGTACCGGGGACAGCCCAGCCTACAATCAGCCCCAGCATTTT
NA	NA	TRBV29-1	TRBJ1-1	CSVEDPGAGGEAFF	TGCAGCGTTGAAGATCCGGGGGCAGGAGGTGAAGCTTTCTTT
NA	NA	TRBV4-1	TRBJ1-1	CASSHSRTLGTEAFF	TGCGCCAGCAGCCACTCGCGGACCTTGGGCACTGAAGCTTTCTTT
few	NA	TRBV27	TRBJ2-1	CASSLSSGFPEQFF	TGTGCCAGCAGTTTATCGTCTGGCTTCCCTGAGCAGTTCTTC
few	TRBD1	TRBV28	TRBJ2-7	CASSLTQGASEQYF	TGTGCCAGCAGTTTAACACAGGGGGCTAGCGAGCAGTACTTC
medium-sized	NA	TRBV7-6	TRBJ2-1	CASSSNYNEQFF	TGTGCCAGCAGCTCCAACTACAATGAGCAGTTCTTC
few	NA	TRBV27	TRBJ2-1	CASSLLSPQTDTQLYNEQFF	TGTGCCAGCAGTTTATTAAGTCCCCAGACAGATACTCAATTATACAATGAGCAGTTCTTC
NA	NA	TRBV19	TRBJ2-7	CASTSGPSYEQYF	TGTGCCAGTACATCGGGGCCCTCCTACGAGCAGTACTTC
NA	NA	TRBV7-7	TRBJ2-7	CASSLGYGAEQYF	TGTGCTAGCAGCCTAGGATATGGGGCCGAGCAGTACTTC
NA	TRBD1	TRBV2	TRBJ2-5	CASRAGTDGRETQYF	TGTGCCAGCAGGGCCGGGACAGATGGCCGGGAGACCCAGTACTTC
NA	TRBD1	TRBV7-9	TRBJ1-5	CASSLVVTDRGHQPQHF	TGTGCCAGCAGCTTAGTTGTTACGGACAGGGGCCATCAGCCCCAGCATTTT
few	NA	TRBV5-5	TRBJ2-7	CASSLHQSYEQYF	TGTGCCAGCAGCTTGCATCAGAGCTACGAGCAGTACTTC
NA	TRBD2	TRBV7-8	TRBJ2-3	CASSPGTSGGLDTQYF	TGTGCCAGCAGCCCGGGGACTAGCGGGGGCCTAGATACGCAGTATTTT
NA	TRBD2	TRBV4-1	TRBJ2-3	CASSQDRGGRLGDTQYF	TGCGCCAGCAGCCAAGATCGAGGCGGGAGGTTGGGAGATACGCAGTATTTT
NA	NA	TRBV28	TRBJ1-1	CASSFVSGPGMRTEAFF	TGTGCCAGCAGTTTTGTTTCAGGCCCCGGGATGAGGACTGAAGCTTTCTTT
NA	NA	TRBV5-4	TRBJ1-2	CASSPGGGYYGYTF	TGTGCCAGCAGCCCGGGCGGAGGGTACTATGGCTACACCTTC
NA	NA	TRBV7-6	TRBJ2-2	CASSLIETGELFF	TGTGCCAGCAGCTTAATAGAAACCGGGGAGCTGTTTTTT
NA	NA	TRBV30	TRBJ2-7	CAWSVGAAYEQYF	TGTGCCTGGAGTGTGGGCGCAGCCTACGAGCAGTACTTC
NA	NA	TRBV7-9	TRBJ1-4	CASSLGTEGLFF	TGTGCCAGCAGCTTAGGGACAGAGGGGCTGTTTTTT
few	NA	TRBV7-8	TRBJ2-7	CASSLPGDYEQYF	TGTGCCAGCAGCTTACCAGGAGACTACGAGCAGTACTTC
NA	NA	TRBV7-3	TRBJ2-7	CASSLSQGNDEQYF	TGTGCCAGCAGCTTATCACAAGGGAACGACGAGCAGTACTTC
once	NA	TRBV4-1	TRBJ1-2	CASSQELFDGYTF	TGCGCCAGCAGCCAAGAATTGTTTGACGGCTACACCTTC
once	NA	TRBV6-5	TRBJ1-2	CASSVKSNYGYTF	TGTGCCAGCAGTGTAAAGAGTAACTATGGCTACACCTTC
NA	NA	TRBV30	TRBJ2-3	CAWSVIGQGITDTQYF	TGTGCCTGGAGTGTGATTGGTCAGGGCATCACAGATACGCAGTATTTT
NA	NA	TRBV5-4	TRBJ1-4	CASSLDEPSATNEKLFF	TGTGCCAGCAGCTTGGATGAGCCGAGTGCAACTAATGAAAAACTGTTTTTT
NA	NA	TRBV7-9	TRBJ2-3	CASSLDSTDTQYF	TGTGCCAGCAGCTTAGACAGCACAGATACGCAGTATTTT
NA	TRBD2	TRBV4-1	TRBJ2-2	CATSGKENTGELFF	TGCGCCACCAGCGGGAAGGAAAACACCGGGGAGCTGTTTTTT
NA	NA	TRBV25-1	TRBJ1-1	CASSEYRSPDGGDTEAFF	TGTGCCAGCAGTGAATATCGATCCCCGGACGGAGGGGACACTGAAGCTTTCTTT
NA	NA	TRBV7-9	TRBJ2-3	CASSLPLERADTQYF	TGTGCCAGCAGCTTGCCACTTGAAAGGGCAGATACGCAGTATTTT
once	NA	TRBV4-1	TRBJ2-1	CASSQAEPSYNEQFF	TGCGCCAGCAGCCAAGCGGAACCCTCCTACAATGAGCAGTTCTTC
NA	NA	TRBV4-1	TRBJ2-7	CASSQEGAKWRGDEQYF	TGCGCCAGCAGCCAAGAGGGGGCGAAGTGGAGGGGAGACGAGCAGTACTTC